Below, one T cell receptor beta chain is given with its context. No cognate antigen has been identified for it. The sample holds no much larger clone one base away, and base qualities are not on file. The data originate from a study of blood T cell repertoires in COVID-19 (TCRdb year 2020). Looking at the study overall: The collaborator samples originated in the United States, Italy and Spain and spanned the acute and convalescent phases of COVID-19. Subjects who had been exposed to COVID-19, were actively infected with it, or had recovered from it provided the deeply sampled blood TCRbeta repertoires that made up the dataset. Samples were obtained from the ongoing ImmuneRACE study (first 160 participants) and from 1,254 subjects provided by 6 global collaborators. The repertoires were released in a freely available public database meant as a resource for research on the immune response to SARS-CoV-2. Sample metadata almost always included a de-identified subject ID, COVID-19 status, age in years and sex. The prospective study material was composed of cDNA or gDNA derived from T cells, B-cell-depleted T cells, or PBMCs. Where available, HLA class I and class II types were taken from metadata supplied by the sample provider and were not determined by assay-based typing.

Collaborating institutions collected whole blood in K2EDTA tubes following their own protocols. For TCRbeta analysis, collaborator samples were shipped as frozen whole blood, as isolated PBMCs, or as DNA extracted from either sample type. TCRbeta CDR3 regions were amplified from genomic DNA using the immunoSEQ Assay, a bias-controlled multiplex PCR. In the original analysis: Within the assay, amplification of reference gene primers was used to estimate how many nucleated cells each sample contained. To quantify the absolute abundance of each unique TCRbeta CDR3 rearrangement, sequence reads were collapsed and filtered. For each sample, productive Simpson clonality was calculated as the square root of Simpson's diversity index across productive rearrangements. In its TCRdb copy, this immuneACCESS table keeps in-frame sequences only and misses some clones. Where compared with another copy, unresolved V genes explain less than half of these, and the others have no known cause. That table is the source of V, J and clone size, and D and trimming were worked out from the DNA. Here the sample has tens of thousands of clones; 86% occur a single time. The ten most abundant clones make up 2.5% to 3% of the sample.

Overall study outcomes, separate from this receptor: The quantity of clinical and demographic metadata differed by source and by participant and was supplied without curation.

Here V drops 2 bases and J drops 0 bases, and the junction holds 10 bases not matched to any gene. The CDR3 goes from the cysteine to the phenylalanine over 18 residues. Of the read, only the CDR3 DNA is kept; its 54 bases are in frame from base 1. This clonotype was sampled from a man older than 75 with acute or convalescent COVID-19. This chain is built from TRBV6-7 and TRBJ2-1, with 7 bases matching TRBD1. TRBV6-7 is recorded as an ORF, its role being uncertain. The sample was peripheral blood. The nucleotide sequence is TGTGCCAGCAGTTACCCATTCGGGGACAGATGCTCCTACAATGAGCAGTTCTTC. It translates to CASSYPFGDRCSYNEQFF.